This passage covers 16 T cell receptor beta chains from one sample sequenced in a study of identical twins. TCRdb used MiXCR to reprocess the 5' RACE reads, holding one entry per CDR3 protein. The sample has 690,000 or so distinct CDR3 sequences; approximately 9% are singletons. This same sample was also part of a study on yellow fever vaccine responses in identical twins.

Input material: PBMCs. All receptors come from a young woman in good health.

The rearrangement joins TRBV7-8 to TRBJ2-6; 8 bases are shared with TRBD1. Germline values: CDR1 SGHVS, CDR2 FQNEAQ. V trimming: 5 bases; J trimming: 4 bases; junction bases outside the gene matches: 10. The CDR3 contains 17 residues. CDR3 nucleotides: TGTGCCAGCAGCGGGACAGGTGGGCGCGTGGGGGCCAACGTCCTGACTTTC. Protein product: CASSGTGGRVGANVLTF.

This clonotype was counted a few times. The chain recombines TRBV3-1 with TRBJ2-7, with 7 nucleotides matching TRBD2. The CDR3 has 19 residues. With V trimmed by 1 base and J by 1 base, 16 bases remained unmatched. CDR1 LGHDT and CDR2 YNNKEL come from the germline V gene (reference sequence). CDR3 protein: CASSQASLASGELSYEQYF. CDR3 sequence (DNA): TGTGCCAGCAGCCAAGCCTCCTTGGCTAGCGGCGAGCTTTCCTACGAGCAGTACTTC.

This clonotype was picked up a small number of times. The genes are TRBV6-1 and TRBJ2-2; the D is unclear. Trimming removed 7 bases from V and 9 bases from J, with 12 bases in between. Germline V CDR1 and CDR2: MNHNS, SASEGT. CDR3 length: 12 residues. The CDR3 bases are TGTGCCAGCACCATAGGTATCCGGGAGCTGTTTTTT. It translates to CASTIGIRELFF.

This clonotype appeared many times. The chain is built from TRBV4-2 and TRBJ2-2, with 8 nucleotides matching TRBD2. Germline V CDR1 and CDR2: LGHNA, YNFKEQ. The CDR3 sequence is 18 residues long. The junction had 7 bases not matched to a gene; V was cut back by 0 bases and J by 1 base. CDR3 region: CASSQDSRLALNTGELFF. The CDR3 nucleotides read TGTGCCAGCAGCCAAGATAGCCGACTAGCGCTGAACACCGGGGAGCTGTTTTTT.

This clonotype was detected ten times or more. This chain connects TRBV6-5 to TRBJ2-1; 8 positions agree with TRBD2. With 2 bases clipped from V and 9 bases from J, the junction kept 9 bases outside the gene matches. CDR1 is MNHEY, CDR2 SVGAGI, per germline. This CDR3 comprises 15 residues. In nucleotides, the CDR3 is TGTGCCAGCAGTTACACCCAGCCCCGGGGGGGTGAGCAGTTCTTC. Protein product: CASSYTQPRGGEQFF.

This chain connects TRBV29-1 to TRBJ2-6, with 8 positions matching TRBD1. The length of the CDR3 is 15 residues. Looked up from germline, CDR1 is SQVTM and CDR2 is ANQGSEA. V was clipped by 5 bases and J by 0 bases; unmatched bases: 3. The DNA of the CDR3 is TGCAGCGTTTACAGGGGGATCTCTGGGGCCAACGTCCTGACTTTC. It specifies CSVYRGISGANVLTF. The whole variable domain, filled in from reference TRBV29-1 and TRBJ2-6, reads SAVISQKPSRDICQRGTSLTIQCQVDSQVTMMFWYRQQPGQSLTLIATANQGSEATYESGFVIDKFPISRPNLTFSTLTVSNMSPEDSSIYLCSVYRGISGANVLTFGAGSRLTVL.

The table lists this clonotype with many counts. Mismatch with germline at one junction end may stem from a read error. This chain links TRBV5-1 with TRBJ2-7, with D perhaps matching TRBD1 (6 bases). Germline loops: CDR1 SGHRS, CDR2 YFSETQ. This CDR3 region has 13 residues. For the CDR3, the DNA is TGTGCCAGCAGCTTAGGACAGTCCTACGAGCAGTACTTC. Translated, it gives CASSLGQSYEQYF. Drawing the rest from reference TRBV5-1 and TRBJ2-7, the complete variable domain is KAGVTQTPRYLIKTRGQQVTLSCSPISGHRSVSWYQQTPGQGLQFLFEYFSETQRNKGNFPGRFSGRQFSNSRSEMNVSTLELGDSALYLCASSLGQSYEQYFGPGTRLTVT.

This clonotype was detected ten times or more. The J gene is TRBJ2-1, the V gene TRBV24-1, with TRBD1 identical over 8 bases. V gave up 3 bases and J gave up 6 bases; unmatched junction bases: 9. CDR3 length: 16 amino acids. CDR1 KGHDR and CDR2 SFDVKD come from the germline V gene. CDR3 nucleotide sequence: TGTGCCACCAGTGATGGACAGGGTAATAAGCCCAATGAGCAGTTCTTC. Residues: CATSDGQGNKPNEQFF.

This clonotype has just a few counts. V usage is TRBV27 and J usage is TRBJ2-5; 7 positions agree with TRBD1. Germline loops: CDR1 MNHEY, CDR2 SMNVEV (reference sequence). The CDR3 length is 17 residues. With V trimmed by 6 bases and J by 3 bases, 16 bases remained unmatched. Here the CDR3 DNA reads TGTGCCAGCAGCGCAACTATCCCCGGGACAGAAAAAGAGACCCAGTACTTC. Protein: CASSATIPGTEKETQYF.

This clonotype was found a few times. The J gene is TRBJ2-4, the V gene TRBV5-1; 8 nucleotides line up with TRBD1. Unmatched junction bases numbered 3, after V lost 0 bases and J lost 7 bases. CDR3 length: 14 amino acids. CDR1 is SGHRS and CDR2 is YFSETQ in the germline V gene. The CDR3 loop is CASSLETGVNIQYF. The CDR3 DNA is TGCGCCAGCAGCTTGGAGACAGGGGTTAACATTCAGTACTTC.

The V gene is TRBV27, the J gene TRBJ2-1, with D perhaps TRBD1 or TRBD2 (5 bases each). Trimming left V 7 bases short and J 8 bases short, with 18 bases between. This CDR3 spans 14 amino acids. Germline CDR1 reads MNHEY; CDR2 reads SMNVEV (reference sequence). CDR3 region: CASNRKGPIDEQFF. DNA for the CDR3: TGTGCCAGCAATCGGAAGGGACCCATTGATGAGCAGTTCTTC.

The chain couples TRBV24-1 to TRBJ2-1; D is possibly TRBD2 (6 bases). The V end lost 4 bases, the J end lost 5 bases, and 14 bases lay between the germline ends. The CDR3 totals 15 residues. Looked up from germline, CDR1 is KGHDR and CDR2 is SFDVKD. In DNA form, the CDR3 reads TGTGCCACCAGTGACGTAGGTGGGGGGAACAATGAGCAGTTCTTC. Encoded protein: CATSDVGGGNNEQFF.

CDR3 sequence: CSAHERAGDNEKLFF. Here the CDR3 DNA reads TGCAGTGCCCACGAGCGGGCAGGGGATAATGAAAAACTGTTTTTT. The rearrangement uses TRBV20-1 and TRBJ1-4; possible D gene TRBD1, 6 bases. The CDR3 has 15 residues. Germline CDR1 and CDR2: DFQATT and SNEGSKA (reference sequence). The ends were cut back, 6 bases at V and 4 bases at J, with 18 bases in the middle.

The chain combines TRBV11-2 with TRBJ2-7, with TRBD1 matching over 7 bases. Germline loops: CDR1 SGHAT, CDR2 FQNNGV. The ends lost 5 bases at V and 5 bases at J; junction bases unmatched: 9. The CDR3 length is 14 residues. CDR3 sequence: CASSPQTGRNEQYF. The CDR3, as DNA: TGTGCCAGCAGCCCCCAGACAGGGCGCAACGAGCAGTACTTC.

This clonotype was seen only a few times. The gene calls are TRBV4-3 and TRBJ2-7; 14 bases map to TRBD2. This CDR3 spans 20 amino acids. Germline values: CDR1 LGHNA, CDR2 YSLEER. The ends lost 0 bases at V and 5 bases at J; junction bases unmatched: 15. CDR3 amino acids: CASSQDGKGTSGSRSDEQYF. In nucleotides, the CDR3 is TGCGCCAGCAGCCAAGATGGGAAGGGGACTAGCGGGAGCCGATCCGACGAGCAGTACTTC.

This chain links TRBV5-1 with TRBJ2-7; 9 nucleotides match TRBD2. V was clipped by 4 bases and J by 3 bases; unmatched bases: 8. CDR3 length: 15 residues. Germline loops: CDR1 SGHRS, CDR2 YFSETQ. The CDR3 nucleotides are TGCGCCAGCAGCCAAGGGACTAGCATAGGCTACGAGCAGTACTTC. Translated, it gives CASSQGTSIGYEQYF.